This note documents a single T cell receptor beta chain sequence. Its binding antigen is unknown. Base qualities are not at hand, and no much larger clone is one base apart. The data originate from a study of T cell responses to AZD1222 COVID-19 vaccine (TCRdb year 2021). Regarding the research as a whole: A total of 233 trial participants underwent TCR sequencing, of whom roughly 210 had received two doses of AZD1222 and 26 had received two doses of the MenACWY control vaccine. Trial participants were enrolled by age into subgroups of 18-55, 56-69 and 70-plus years, and 148, 28 and 57 TCR-sequenced participants, respectively, were included in these subgroups.

The paper's findings and limits, for the study overall: Vaccine-associated CD4 TCRs spanned the whole spike protein, with dominant responses in regions 160-218 and 743-854. No day 14 peak-response samples were available, so repertoires were characterized only after the peak T cell response. Most participants were white British and females outnumbered males, and the authors suggested that clonal diversity may have been underestimated. The 56-69-year group was small, and its depth increase did not reach significance, likely because of low power. Only six AZD1222 recipients were SARS-CoV-2 seropositive at baseline, limiting conclusions about previously exposed vaccinees. Reportedly, close to half of the unique spike-specific TCRs recognized epitopes lying outside the regions that are mutated in the B.1.351 and B.1.1.7 variants. After two AZD1222 doses, spike-specific TCR breadth and depth were significantly higher than at day 0 and than in MenACWY recipients.

The CDR3 spans 18 residues, from the cysteine through the phenylalanine. Of all the DNA, just the CDR3 is kept, 54 bases in frame from base 1. V has 1 base trimmed and J has 6 bases trimmed; junction bases matching no gene number 11. The germline V gene supplies CDR1 MGHRA and CDR2 YSYEKL. The sample's time point label, in plain terms: about 28 days (+/-7) after the second vaccine dose. AZD1222 recipients whose second dose came at about 4 weeks and those whose second dose came at about 12 weeks were combined into one group, since spike-specific TCR depth and breadth did not differ between the two schedules. Vaccinee samples came from UK trials COV001 and COV002, including a single-blind randomized controlled phase 2/3 trial of AZD1222 (ChAdOx1 nCoV-19) in healthy adults. Trial participant PBMC samples were collected at day 0 and day 28 after the second dose for TCRbeta chain sequencing. The CDR3 regions of human TCRbeta chains were analyzed by immunosequencing. The authors processed their data as follows. Repertoire TCRs were matched against a reference library of SARS-CoV-2-specific TCRs generated with the MIRA antigen-specificity platform. Breadth was defined as the fraction of unique TCRs that were SARS-CoV-2-associated, and depth was defined as the fraction of total T cells that were SARS-CoV-2-associated. Using the MIRA data, each spike-specific TCR was assigned both to the spike region to which the TCR was reactive and to a CD4 or CD8 class. Log10-transformed breadth and depth values were compared by one-way ANOVA with Sidak's multiple comparisons tests. TCRdb retrieved this table from immuneACCESS and kept in-frame rearrangements only. Not all clones are present; in checked studies, unresolved V genes account for under half, and no reason is known for the remainder. D and trimming were read from the DNA, whereas the V and J calls and clone size are those reported in that table. A total of roughly 160,000 clones appear in this sample, roughly 94% of them only once. 1.3% of the sample goes to the ten largest clones.

The chain couples TRBV4-1 to TRBJ2-1, with 11 bases in between that match TRBD2. The clonotype originates from an adult who received the AZD1222 COVID-19 vaccine. The sequences come from peripheral blood, collected 28 days after the second AZD1222 dose. This receptor has the CDR3 CASSQVDLGLAGGNEQFF. DNA sequence: TGCGCCAGCAGCCAAGTCGACCTCGGACTAGCGGGCGGCAATGAGCAGTTCTTC.